A selection of T cell receptor beta chains follows, all from one sample in a study of T cell responses to AZD1222 COVID-19 vaccine. Only in-frame clones appear in the TCRdb table, and some are missing; sequencing was by immunoSEQ multiplex PCR. The sample has about 100,000 clones, around 87% seen once; the top ten hold about 16%. This specimen consisted of peripheral blood, obtained on day 0 of AZD1222 vaccination. The receptors here all came from an adult in good health. Both conserved end residues are part of each CDR3. A D gene is named only where the DNA matches it firmly. Only part of the rows carry a size: once, few, many, or a class if the clone is expanded.

DNA,CDR3,J,size,D,V
TGTGCCAGCAGTGCTTGGGTCCTTGGGACCTTC,CASSAWVLGTF,TRBJ1-2,NA,NA,TRBV2
TGTGCCAGTAGTACGACTAGCGGGAGCTACGAGCAGTACTTC,CASSTTSGSYEQYF,TRBJ2-7,NA,TRBD2,TRBV19
TGTGCCAGTAGTATAGGGGAGTCAGAGACCCAGTACTTC,CASSIGESETQYF,TRBJ2-5,NA,NA,TRBV19
TGTGCCAGCAGCTTAGCCGCAGGGGATGGCTACACCTTC,CASSLAAGDGYTF,TRBJ1-2,NA,NA,TRBV11-3
TGTGCCAGCAGCGCCCAAGAGACCCAGTACTTC,CASSAQETQYF,TRBJ2-5,NA,NA,TRBV7-2
TGTGCCAGCGACCCGGGGGGGGTTACGGGAAACACCATATATTTT,CASDPGGVTGNTIYF,TRBJ1-3,NA,NA,TRBV3-1/TRBV3-2
TGTGCCAGCAGCCCCCGGGGGGACAGTAGCACAGATACGCAGTATTTT,CASSPRGDSSTDTQYF,TRBJ2-3,NA,NA,TRBV7-9
TGTGCCAGCAGCCCGACTCTTACAGGGGTCTATAATTCACCCCTCCACTTT,CASSPTLTGVYNSPLHF,TRBJ1-6,NA,TRBD1,TRBV7-9
TGTGCCAGCAGCCAAAACTCCCTAGCGGGGGGGCCCTGGGATGAGCAGTTCTTC,CASSQNSLAGGPWDEQFF,TRBJ2-1,NA,TRBD2,TRBV3-1/TRBV3-2
TGTGCCACCGGGGTAACTTATCAGCCCCAGCATTTT,CATGVTYQPQHF,TRBJ1-5,NA,NA,TRBV6-5
TGTGCCAGCAGCCCCACAGGGGTTGGCTACACCTTC,CASSPTGVGYTF,TRBJ1-2,NA,TRBD1,TRBV6-5
TGTGCCAGCAGTAGGGAGCCCAGGTTGGGCTACACCTTC,CASSREPRLGYTF,TRBJ1-2,NA,NA,TRBV2
TGTGCCAGCAGCCAATCCCAGGGGTTGGATTCACCCCTCCACTTT,CASSQSQGLDSPLHF,TRBJ1-6,NA,NA,TRBV3-1/TRBV3-2
TGTGCCAGCAGTTTAATCCCCCCCCGACTAGCGGGGAATGAGCAGTTCTTC,CASSLIPPRLAGNEQFF,TRBJ2-1,NA,TRBD2,TRBV27
TGTGCCACCCCCGGACTAGCACCTGGCACAGATACGCAGTATTTT,CATPGLAPGTDTQYF,TRBJ2-3,few,TRBD2,TRBV2
TGTGCCAGCAACACAGGGGGCGGATCACCCCTCCACTTT,CASNTGGGSPLHF,TRBJ1-6,NA,TRBD1,TRBV6-5
TGTGCCAGCAGCTTGAGGCGTAGAGGATCCTTTAACTATGGCTACACCTTC,CASSLRRRGSFNYGYTF,TRBJ1-2,once,NA,TRBV5-6
TGTGCCAGCAGTTCCCTGGGGGACACTGAAGCTTTCTTT,CASSSLGDTEAFF,TRBJ1-1,NA,NA,TRBV6-6
TGTGCCAGTAGTAGTACAGAGGCTAGCAATCAGCCCCAGCATTTT,CASSSTEASNQPQHF,TRBJ1-5,NA,NA,TRBV19
TGTGCCAGCAGTTACTCTAGCGGGAGCACAGATACGCAGTATTTT,CASSYSSGSTDTQYF,TRBJ2-3,once,TRBD2,TRBV6-5
TGTGCCAGCAGTGAATCGAGGGGAACTGGAAACACCATATATTTT,CASSESRGTGNTIYF,TRBJ1-3,NA,NA,TRBV25-1
TGTGCCAGCAGCAAAGCGGCGACTAGCGGGAGTCCTCGCACAGATACGCAGTATTTT,CASSKAATSGSPRTDTQYF,TRBJ2-3,NA,NA,TRBV21-1
TGTGCCAGCTCACCTCAGGGTAACACTGAAGCTTTCTTT,CASSPQGNTEAFF,TRBJ1-1,NA,NA,TRBV18
TGTGCCAGCAGCCTTTATTGGGAGACCCAGTACTTC,CASSLYWETQYF,TRBJ2-5,NA,NA,TRBV3-1/TRBV3-2
TGTGCCAGCACTTGGACGGTTTATGGCTACACCTTC,CASTWTVYGYTF,TRBJ1-2,NA,NA,TRBV12-3/TRBV12-4
TGTGCCAGCAGCCGATCCGGGGCCAACGTCCTGACTTTC,CASSRSGANVLTF,TRBJ2-6,NA,NA,TRBV7-3
TGCGCCAGCAGCTTGGGACAGTCCCTTAACTATGGCTACACCTTC,CASSLGQSLNYGYTF,TRBJ1-2,NA,NA,TRBV5-1